This entry lists 23 T cell receptor beta chains sequenced from one sample in a study of graft-versus-host responses after intestinal transplantation (dated by TCRdb to the early 2020s). Libraries were prepared through the immunoSEQ multiplex PCR assay. TCRdb limited this immuneACCESS table to in-frame rearrangements with V and J called. A share of clones is missing; checked studies link under half to unresolved V genes, and the rest is unexplained. This sample lists more than 65,000 clones; just under 95% were detected once. About 0.56% of the sample is taken by the ten largest. The time point label of this sample denotes: cells obtained before transplantation from donor or recipient. These receptors' antigens are unknown. The source material was unstimulated CD8+ T cells sorted from spleen or lymph node cells, sampled before intestinal transplant. Receptors originate from a human donor who received an intestinal transplant.

This chain links TRBV15 with TRBJ2-1; weak D call: TRBD1 (6 bases). In germline, CDR1 is LNHNV, CDR2 YYDKDF (reference sequence). The CDR3 totals 16 residues. Deletions cut 1 base from V and 6 bases from J, with 16 bases between. The CDR3 spells CATSRVLGAQTNEQFF. The CDR3 DNA reads as TGTGCCACCAGCAGAGTCTTGGGGGCTCAGACCAATGAGCAGTTCTTC.

This chain links TRBV28 with TRBJ1-1; D gene unclear. Per germline, CDR1 MDHEN and CDR2 SYDVKM. The CDR3 sequence is 11 residues long. Trimming left V 3 bases short and J 7 bases short, with 6 bases between. The CDR3 spells CASSLPSEAFF. As DNA, the CDR3 is TGTGCCAGCAGTTTGCCCAGTGAAGCTTTCTTT.

The chain employs TRBV9 and TRBJ2-3, with D perhaps matching TRBD1 or TRBD2 (5 bases each). Germline lookup yields CDR1 SGDLS and CDR2 YYNGEE. The CDR3 is 15 amino acids. V was shortened by 4 bases and J by 1 base, with 13 bases between the two germline ends. CDR3 nucleotides: TGTGCCAGCAGCATCGAGGGGTTTGGCACAGATACGCAGTATTTT. This codes for CASSIEGFGTDTQYF. Full variable domain (missing parts from reference TRBV9 and TRBJ2-3): DSGVTQTPKHLITATGQRVTLRCSPRSGDLSVYWYQQSLDQGLQFLIQYYNGEERAKGNILERFSAQQFPDLHSELNLSSLELGDSALYFCASSIEGFGTDTQYFGPGTRLTVL.

This chain connects TRBV11-2 to TRBJ1-1, with unresolved D. From germline, CDR1 is SGHAT and CDR2 FQNNGV. CDR3 length: 15 amino acids. Trimming removed 1 base at V and 5 bases at J, with 14 bases between. The CDR3 sequence is CASSLVTSSETEAFF. The CDR3 nucleotides read TGTGCCAGCAGCTTAGTTACTAGTTCAGAGACTGAAGCTTTCTTT.

The genes are TRBV2 and TRBJ2-2, with a possible D match to TRBD2 (5 bases). Trimming took 3 bases from V and 6 from J, leaving 23 bases between them. This CDR3 comprises 18 residues. Germline V gene data show CDR1 as SNHLY and CDR2 as FYNNEI. The CDR3 region is CASSEVLQRRSFAGELFF. CDR3 bases: TGTGCCAGCAGTGAGGTCCTGCAGCGGAGGTCTTTCGCCGGGGAGCTGTTTTTT.

The chain uses TRBV27 and TRBJ2-5; D is unclear. The end of the DNA fits TRBJ2-7 better, so the J call may be wrong. CDR1 and CDR2 from the germline V gene are MNHEY and SMNVEV (reference sequence). The CDR3 runs to 12 residues. CDR3 nucleotides: TGTGCCAGCAGCCAGGTGTGGGGCGAGCAGTACTTC. Amino acids: CASSQVWGEQYF.

The chain employs TRBV5-1 and TRBJ2-7; the D gene is possibly TRBD2 (5 bases). CDR1 and CDR2 from the germline V gene are SGHRS and YFSETQ. This CDR3 is 11 amino acids long. With 5 bases removed from V and 7 bases from J, the gap between germline ends came to 10 bases. Here the CDR3 reads CASSHTSEQYF. The CDR3 DNA follows: TGCGCCAGCAGTCATACTAGTGAGCAGTACTTC.

A single count supports this clone. The chain couples TRBV7-2 to TRBJ1-2; D perhaps matches TRBD1 (5 bases). Trimming pared 5 bases from V and 3 bases from J, leaving 16 bases between. In germline, CDR1 is SGHTA, CDR2 FQGNSA. The CDR3 runs to 15 residues. CDR3 in amino acids: CASSHGPGVDYGYTF. The CDR3 DNA is TGTGCCAGCAGCCATGGGCCGGGGGTAGACTATGGCTACACCTTC. The full variable domain, with the rest looked up from reference TRBV7-2 and TRBJ1-2, is GAGVSQSPSNKVTEKGKDVELRCDPISGHTALYWYRQSLGQGLEFLIYFQGNSAPDKSGLPSDRFSAERTGGSVSTLTIQRTQQEDSAVYLCASSHGPGVDYGYTFGSGTRLTVV.

This rearrangement joins TRBV11-2 to TRBJ2-7; TRBD2 matches 7 bases. Germline-derived CDR1 and CDR2 are SGHAT and FQNNGV. CDR3 size: 13 residues. With V trimmed by 3 bases and J by 2 bases, 1 base remained unmatched. DNA of the CDR3: TGTGCCAGCAGCTTGGGGACTACCTACGAGCAGTACTTC. This gives the protein CASSLGTTYEQYF.

This clone was picked up one time. The chain uses TRBV29-1 and TRBJ2-2, with 8 positions matching TRBD1. Germline V gene lookup returns CDR1 SQVTM and CDR2 ANQGSEA. J gave up 4 bases and V 4 bases, and 5 bases lay outside the gene matches. This CDR3 is 14 amino acids long. CDR3 residues: CSVGPGQGTGELFF. CDR3 coding DNA: TGCAGCGTTGGCCCCGGACAGGGCACCGGGGAGCTGTTTTTT.

The rearrangement links TRBV7-2 to TRBJ2-7; 10 bases map to TRBD2. The length of the CDR3 is 15 residues. Trimming cost V 5 bases and J 2 bases; bases outside gene matches: 6. Germline V gives CDR1 SGHTA, CDR2 FQGNSA. The CDR3, as DNA: TGTGCCAGCAGCCTAGGACTAGCGGAAACCTACGAGCAGTACTTC. As protein: CASSLGLAETYEQYF.

The chain has TRBV7-9 and TRBJ1-5; no definite D call. The V end lost 5 bases, the J end lost 5 bases, and 7 bases lay between the germline ends. This CDR3 has 12 residues. Germline CDR1 is SEHNR and CDR2 is FQNEAQ (reference sequence). The CDR3 here is CASSRLDQPQHF. The CDR3 DNA reads TGTGCCAGCAGCCGGTTGGATCAGCCCCAGCATTTT.

J is TRBJ2-7 and V is TRBV11-3; D is unclear. CDR3 length: 13 amino acids. The germline V and J ends were trimmed by 5 bases and 4 bases, with 12 bases remaining between them. The V gene's germline CDR1 is SGHNT and CDR2 YENEEA. The DNA of the CDR3 is TGTGCCAGCAGCCAAGAGGACGATTACGAGCAGTACTTC. It translates to CASSQEDDYEQYF.

This clone was seen a single time. This sample includes further DNA sequences coding for the same CDR3. The genes are TRBV19 and TRBJ1-1; D is unresolved. Germline V gives CDR1 LNHDA, CDR2 SQIVND (reference sequence). This CDR3 has 13 residues. V lost 3 bases and J 1 base, leaving 6 bases between the germline ends. The CDR3 sequence is CASSIGGNTEAFF. The CDR3 nucleotides read TGTGCCAGTAGTATTGGCGGGAACACTGAAGCTTTCTTT.

V and J are TRBV7-2 and TRBJ2-1; 8 nucleotides align to TRBD2. The germline CDR1 and CDR2 sequences are SGHTA and FQGNSA. CDR3 length equals 15 residues. With V trimmed by 5 bases and J by 8 bases, 11 bases remained unmatched. CDR3 sequence (DNA): TGTGCCAGCAGCCCGCCGAGCGGGAGTTATGATGAGCAGTTCTTC. Translated: CASSPPSGSYDEQFF.

V and J are TRBV19 and TRBJ1-5, with D possibly matching TRBD1 (5 bases). The CDR3 runs 10 residues. The V gene lost 4 bases and the J gene lost 12 bases, with 7 bases spanning the gap. Per germline, CDR1 LNHDA and CDR2 SQIVND (reference sequence). The DNA of the CDR3 is TGTGCCAGTAGTACGGGGGGCCAGCATTTT. The encoded protein is CASSTGGQHF.

This chain links TRBV25-1 with TRBJ2-1; D is undetermined. V shed 4 bases and J shed 8 bases, with 3 bases lying between them. The germline gives CDR1 MGHDK, CDR2 SYGVNS. CDR3 size: 10 residues. The CDR3 sequence: CASSADEQFF. CDR3 DNA: TGTGCCAGCAGTGCGGATGAGCAGTTCTTC.

This rearrangement joins TRBV7-8 to TRBJ2-1, with a tentative D call TRBD1 (6 bases). Trimming removed 0 bases from V and 4 bases from J, with 7 bases in between. Per the germline V gene, CDR1 is SGHVS and CDR2 is FQNEAQ. The CDR3 covers 14 residues. The CDR3 sequence is CASSLAGQYNEQFF. The CDR3 DNA sequence: TGTGCCAGCAGCTTAGCCGGACAGTACAATGAGCAGTTCTTC.

The V and J genes are TRBV4-1 and TRBJ2-7; maybe TRBD2 (6 bases). The CDR3 consists of 15 residues. The germline V gene encodes CDR1 MGHRA and CDR2 YSYEKL. V was pared by 0 bases and J by 3 bases, with 12 bases between. In DNA, the CDR3 is TGCGCCAGCAGCCAAGAACGGCGGCGGGACTACGAGCAGTACTTC. Amino acid sequence: CASSQERRRDYEQYF.

The CDR3 loop reads CASSLNYNEQFF. The CDR3 DNA sequence: TGTGCCAGCAGCTTAAATTACAATGAGCAGTTCTTC. The chain couples TRBV13 to TRBJ2-1; no clear D. The CDR3 extends over 12 amino acids. Germline V gives CDR1 PRHDT, CDR2 FYEKMQ (reference sequence). Deletions cut 2 bases from V and 4 bases from J, with 3 bases between.

The gene calls are TRBV19 and TRBJ1-5; D gene ambiguous. Germline CDR1 is LNHDA and CDR2 is SQIVND (reference sequence). The CDR3 loop spans 17 amino acids. V lost 2 bases and J 0 bases, leaving 14 bases between the germline ends. CDR3 sequence (DNA): TGTGCCAGTAGTATAAGTCCGGGCCCCCATAGCAATCAGCCCCAGCATTTT. It encodes CASSISPGPHSNQPQHF.

The rearrangement links TRBV27 to TRBJ1-6, with 9 positions matching TRBD1. This CDR3 has 15 amino acids. Trimming took 4 bases from V and 7 from J; bases not matched to a gene: 5. The V gene's germline CDR1 is MNHEY and CDR2 SMNVEV (reference sequence). The CDR3 protein is CASSSNRGHNSPLHF. The CDR3 DNA sequence: TGTGCCAGCAGTTCCAACAGGGGGCACAATTCACCCCTCCACTTT.

V gene TRBV4-1 combines with J gene TRBJ1-1, with D perhaps matching TRBD1 (5 bases). CDR1 MGHRA and CDR2 YSYEKL come from the germline V gene. V gave up 4 bases and J gave up 1 base, with 7 bases separating them. The CDR3 sequence is 13 residues long. The CDR3 DNA is TGCGCCAGCAGCCTACAGGAGAACACTGAAGCTTTCTTT. It translates to CASSLQENTEAFF.